What follows are 18 T cell receptor beta chains derived from one specimen sequenced in a study of shared clonotypes between healthy human individuals. TCRdb's table, derived via immunoSEQ multiplex PCR, lists solely in-frame clones and lacks some. The sample has almost 750,000 clones; roughly two thirds are singletons. Material for sequencing was memory CD4+ T cells sorted from blood. Subset denoted: CD45RA-negative fraction. These receptors came from a woman aged 30 to 39 in good health.

This clone was observed many times. The V and J genes are TRBV4-1 and TRBJ1-2; tentatively, D is TRBD1 (6 bases). Germline assignment: CDR1 MGHRA and CDR2 YSYEKL. CDR3 length: 13 amino acids. The V end was cut by 1 base, the J end by 5 bases, with 8 bases between. CDR3 bases: TGCGCCAGCAGCCAAGGGACAGATTATGGCTACACCTTC. Residues: CASSQGTDYGYTF.

This clone ranks as large (0.1 to 1%). The V call is TRBV4-2, the J call TRBJ2-6; D might be TRBD2 (5 bases). V was cut by 2 bases and J by 1 base, with 15 bases left in between. The germline gives CDR1 LGHNA, CDR2 YNFKEQ. The length of the CDR3 is 18 residues. CDR3 protein: CASSQNSHGESGANVLTF. The CDR3, as DNA: TGTGCCAGCAGCCAAAACAGTCACGGGGAATCTGGGGCCAACGTCCTGACTTTC.

The rearrangement joins TRBV5-8 to TRBJ2-1; tentative D call: TRBD1 (7 bases). Germline CDR1 SGHTS, CDR2 YDEGEE. The CDR3 extends over 17 amino acids. The germline V and J ends were trimmed by 4 bases and 7 bases, with 24 bases remaining between them. As DNA, the CDR3 is TGTGCCAGCAGCCAAGCGAATCTAGCCCAGGGGGGAAATGAGCAGTTCTTC. This codes for CASSQANLAQGGNEQFF. The whole variable domain, filled in from reference TRBV5-8 and TRBJ2-1, reads EAGVTQSPTHLIKTRGQQATLRCSPISGHTSVYWYQQALGLGLQFLLWYDEGEERNRGNFPPRFSGRQFPNYSSELNVNALELEDSALYLCASSQANLAQGGNEQFFGPGTRLTVL.

The chain employs TRBV11-1 and TRBJ2-3, with 7 bases matching TRBD2. The ends lost 7 bases at V and 14 bases at J; junction bases unmatched: 18. The CDR3 runs to 14 residues. The V gene's germline CDR1 is SGHAT and CDR2 FQDESV (reference sequence). The CDR3: CASTAGLAAYVGYF. The CDR3 nucleotides read TGTGCCAGCACAGCGGGGCTAGCGGCCTACGTGGGGTATTTT.

This clone came up once. The rearrangement uses TRBV11-2 and TRBJ1-2, with 8 bases identical to TRBD1. The ends lost 3 bases at V and 8 bases at J; junction bases unmatched: 5. Germline V gene data show CDR1 as SGHAT and CDR2 as FQNNGV. This CDR3 is 13 amino acids long. CDR3 in amino acids: CASSLQGAVGYTF. The CDR3 DNA reads TGTGCCAGCAGCTTGCAGGGGGCGGTCGGCTACACCTTC.

This chain links TRBV19 with TRBJ2-3; tentative D call: TRBD2 (6 bases). The germline gives CDR1 LNHDA, CDR2 SQIVND (reference sequence). Trimming took off 5 bases at V and 2 bases at J, with 17 bases between the two ends. This CDR3 has 16 residues. This chain's CDR3 is CASSPRGRLVTDTQYF. DNA of the CDR3: TGTGCCAGTAGTCCCCGGGGTCGACTAGTCACAGATACGCAGTATTTT.

The chain employs TRBV11-2 and TRBJ2-2, with 11 bases that match TRBD2. With V trimmed by 4 bases and J by 4 bases, 5 bases remained unmatched. The CDR3 totals 16 residues. CDR1 is SGHAT and CDR2 is FQNNGV in the germline V gene. CDR3 amino acids: CASSWVAGGTTGELFF. CDR3 DNA: TGTGCCAGCAGCTGGGTAGCGGGAGGGACCACCGGGGAGCTGTTTTTT.

V is TRBV7-9 and J is TRBJ2-3; a possible D gene is TRBD2 (6 bases). Germline loops: CDR1 SEHNR, CDR2 FQNEAQ (reference sequence). The CDR3 extends over 17 amino acids. The germline V and J ends were trimmed by 5 bases and 6 bases, with 24 bases remaining between them. CDR3 sequence (DNA): TGTGCCAGCAGCCCCTGGGACCTAATGGGCGGGATCGATACGCAGTATTTT. Amino acid sequence: CASSPWDLMGGIDTQYF.

In this sample, this clone turned up once. A junction boundary mismatches the germline segment, possibly from a read error. The chain uses TRBV27 and TRBJ2-4, with D tentatively TRBD2 (6 bases). This CDR3 comprises 16 residues. Germline CDR1 is MNHEY and CDR2 is SMNVEV (reference sequence). CDR3 DNA: TGTGCCAGCAGCCCGCTATCGGGACTGCTTAAAAATATTCAGTACTTC. Its translation is CASSPLSGLLKNIQYF.

This rearrangement joins TRBV5-1 to TRBJ2-3; D may be TRBD1 or TRBD2 (6 bases each). The germline V and J ends were trimmed by 2 bases and 2 bases, with 18 bases remaining between them. CDR3 length equals 17 residues. The germline CDR1 and CDR2 sequences are SGHRS and YFSETQ. This CDR3 is CASSFRAGGGYTDTQYF. Written as DNA, the CDR3 is TGCGCCAGCAGCTTTAGGGCCGGGGGCGGATACACAGATACGCAGTATTTT.

The table lists this clone with a few counts. This sequence joins TRBV2 and TRBJ2-5, with D possibly matching TRBD2 (5 bases). The CDR3 has 15 residues. V was clipped by 2 bases and J by 5 bases, with 15 bases between them. Germline CDR1 is SNHLY and CDR2 is FYNNEI. CDR3 in amino acids: CASSELDSSRETQYF. The CDR3 nucleotides read TGTGCCAGCAGTGAATTGGACTCTTCAAGGGAGACCCAGTACTTC.

The chain carries TRBV4-1 and TRBJ2-4; 10 positions match TRBD2. After removal of 2 bases from V and 0 bases from J, the junction contained 4 bases not matched to a gene. The CDR3 loop spans 17 amino acids. Germline V gives CDR1 MGHRA, CDR2 YSYEKL. CDR3 in amino acids: CASSQPTSGVAKNIQYF. The CDR3 coding sequence is TGCGCCAGCAGCCAACCCACTAGCGGGGTAGCCAAAAACATTCAGTACTTC.

This sequence joins TRBV9 and TRBJ1-3, with no clear D. The CDR3 runs to 16 residues. Germline CDR1 and CDR2: SGDLS and YYNGEE. Deletions cut 4 bases from V and 0 bases from J, with 14 bases between. This CDR3 is CASSFGTGFSGNTIYF. The CDR3 coding sequence is TGTGCCAGCAGCTTCGGAACCGGCTTCTCTGGAAACACCATATATTTT.

The chain uses TRBV5-1 and TRBJ1-1, with a possible D match to TRBD1 (6 bases). From germline, CDR1 is SGHRS and CDR2 YFSETQ. Trimming removed 4 bases from V and 1 base from J, with 17 bases in between. The CDR3 extends over 16 amino acids. CDR3: CASSNGQGTPNTEAFF. DNA of the CDR3: TGCGCCAGCAGCAACGGGCAGGGGACCCCGAACACTGAAGCTTTCTTT.

V usage is TRBV6-6 and J usage is TRBJ1-5; D is unclear. CDR3 length: 15 residues. Germline assignment: CDR1 MNHNY and CDR2 SVGAGI (reference sequence). V lost 7 bases and J 2 bases, leaving 15 bases between the germline ends. CDR3 sequence (DNA): TGTGCCAGCAATATCGCGGGAGGTGGCAATCAGCCCCAGCATTTT. Amino acids: CASNIAGGGNQPQHF.

The V call is TRBV10-3, the J call TRBJ2-7; 9 positions agree with TRBD1. The CDR3 runs to 13 residues. V shed 6 bases, J shed 2 bases, and the junction held 2 bases outside the gene matches. Germline V gene sequence: CDR1 ENHRY, CDR2 SYGVKD. The CDR3 region is CAISTGGTYEQYF. CDR3 DNA: TGTGCCATCAGCACAGGGGGCACCTACGAGCAGTACTTC.

The chain is built from TRBV11-2 and TRBJ2-7; the D gene is possibly TRBD2 (6 bases). CDR1 and CDR2 (germline): SGHAT, FQNNGV. The CDR3 sequence is 14 residues long. Trimming stripped 5 bases from V and 4 bases from J, with 15 bases between. The CDR3 loop reads CASSPDWGRYEQYF. CDR3 bases: TGTGCCAGCAGCCCAGACTGGGGGAGGTACGAGCAGTACTTC.

There are a few counts of this clone. The chain couples TRBV18 to TRBJ1-2; D not resolved. The ends were cut back, 3 bases at V and 0 bases at J, with 17 bases in the middle. Germline CDR1 and CDR2: KGHSH and LQKENI. The CDR3 consists of 17 residues. This CDR3 is CASSPGPPNFPNYGYTF. The DNA of the CDR3 is TGTGCCAGCTCACCCGGACCGCCTAACTTTCCTAACTATGGCTACACCTTC.